What follows are 11 T cell receptor beta chains derived from one specimen sequenced in a study of blood T cell repertoires in COVID-19. The assay was immunoSEQ multiplex PCR, and TCRdb's table has in-frame clones only and misses some. Of some 90,000 clones in the sample, 80% to 90% were seen once. The material sequenced was peripheral blood. The receptors derive from a woman older than 75 with active COVID-19.

The sample holds a few counts of this clone. The chain recombines TRBV5-6 with TRBJ2-7, with 9 positions matching TRBD1. J lost 3 bases, V lost 4 bases, and 8 bases had no gene match. CDR1 and CDR2 from the germline V gene are SGHDT and YYEEEE. The CDR3 has 15 residues. The CDR3 DNA reads as TGTGCCAGCAGCCCAGGGACAGGGCCCTTCTACGAGCAGTACTTC. It encodes CASSPGTGPFYEQYF.

This clone has just a few counts. The CDR3 protein is CASSPPLASSYNEQFF. DNA for the CDR3: TGTGCCAGCAGCCCCCCACTAGCCTCTTCCTACAATGAGCAGTTCTTC. This chain uses TRBV7-9 with TRBJ2-1; TRBD2 might be the D (6 bases). This CDR3 spans 16 amino acids. The germline V gene has CDR1 SEHNR and CDR2 FQNEAQ (reference sequence). V lost 5 bases and J lost 1, with 15 bases in between.

The rearrangement links TRBV29-1 to TRBJ1-1; D not certain. The ends were cut back, 5 bases at V and 1 base at J, with 8 bases in the middle. This CDR3 has 12 residues. The germline V gene encodes CDR1 SQVTM and CDR2 ANQGSEA. In DNA form, the CDR3 reads TGCAGCGTTACGGGAGGGAACACTGAAGCTTTCTTT. Translating gives CSVTGGNTEAFF.

CDR3 residues: CASSLGGFGHEQYF. The CDR3 coding sequence is TGTGCCAGCAGTTTAGGTGGCTTTGGGCACGAGCAGTACTTC. The chain combines TRBV28 with TRBJ2-7; D remains ambiguous. Trimming took off 2 bases at V and 5 bases at J, with 13 bases between the two ends. From germline, CDR1 is MDHEN and CDR2 SYDVKM. The CDR3 is 14 amino acids.

The CDR3 bases are TGTGCCACCAGCTCTTCCGGGACAGGGTTGTTTTTCACAGATACGCAGTATTTT. Encoded protein: CATSSSGTGLFFTDTQYF. The rearrangement uses TRBV15 and TRBJ2-3, with 9 bases fitting TRBD1. V was pared by 5 bases and J by 2 bases, with 14 bases of the junction left unmatched. The CDR3 totals 18 residues. Germline CDR1 is LNHNV and CDR2 is YYDKDF (reference sequence).

The chain uses TRBV5-1 and TRBJ2-7; 11 bases line up with TRBD2. V shed 5 bases and J 2 bases; nucleotides not matched to a gene: 12. The CDR3 sequence is 17 residues long. CDR1 and CDR2 (germline): SGHRS, YFSETQ. CDR3 region: CASSFSSLAGDTYEQYF. Written as DNA, the CDR3 is TGCGCCAGCAGTTTTAGTTCACTAGCGGGAGACACCTACGAGCAGTACTTC.

This clone was counted only a few times. This chain joins TRBV19 and TRBJ1-5; the match to TRBD1 covers 7 bases. CDR1 LNHDA and CDR2 SQIVND come from the germline V gene (reference sequence). CDR3 length equals 15 residues. Trimming took 5 bases from V and 4 from J; bases not matched to a gene: 8. CDR3 sequence (DNA): TGTGCCAGTAGTTCGACAGGGCAGTGGAATCAGCCCCAGCATTTT. It is translated as CASSSTGQWNQPQHF.

V usage is TRBV28 and J usage is TRBJ2-7, with 11 bases aligning to TRBD2. Germline V gives CDR1 MDHEN, CDR2 SYDVKM. The CDR3 consists of 15 residues. V shed 5 bases and J 4 bases; nucleotides not matched to a gene: 7. CDR3 DNA sequence: TGTGCCAGCAGTCCCCTAGCGGGAGGTCTATACGAGCAGTACTTC. Protein sequence: CASSPLAGGLYEQYF.

The chain uses TRBV28 and TRBJ2-5, with D possibly matching TRBD1 (5 bases). The V gene's germline CDR1 is MDHEN and CDR2 SYDVKM. V was clipped by 3 bases and J by 7 bases, with 12 bases between them. The CDR3 loop spans 13 amino acids. CDR3 DNA sequence: TGTGCCAGCAGTTTGCAGGGCACCGGGACCCAGTACTTC. It is translated as CASSLQGTGTQYF.

V usage is TRBV18 and J usage is TRBJ1-1; a possible D gene is TRBD1 (5 bases). Trimming stripped 6 bases from V and 0 bases from J, with 11 bases between. Germline CDR1 KGHSH, CDR2 LQKENI. The CDR3 sequence is 14 residues long. CDR3: CASSPDIMNTEAFF. DNA for the CDR3: TGTGCCAGCTCCCCGGACATTATGAACACTGAAGCTTTCTTT.

The CDR3 nucleotides are TGTGCCAGCAGTCGATCTAGCGGACCCACAGATACGCAGTATTTT. It specifies CASSRSSGPTDTQYF. The chain links TRBV6-6 to TRBJ2-3, with 7 bases fitting TRBD2. Germline V CDR1 and CDR2: MNHNY, SVGAGI (reference sequence). The CDR3 contains 15 residues. V lost 5 bases to trimming and J lost 2 bases; unmatched junction nucleotides: 7.